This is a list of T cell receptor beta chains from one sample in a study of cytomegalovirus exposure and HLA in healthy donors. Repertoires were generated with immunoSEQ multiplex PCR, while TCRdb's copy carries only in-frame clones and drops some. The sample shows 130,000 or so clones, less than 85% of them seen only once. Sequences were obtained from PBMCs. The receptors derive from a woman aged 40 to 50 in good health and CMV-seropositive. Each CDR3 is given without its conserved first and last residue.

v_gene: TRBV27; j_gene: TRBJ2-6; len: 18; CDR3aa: ASSGRKGAHRITGANVLT
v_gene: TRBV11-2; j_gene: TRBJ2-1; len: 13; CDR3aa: ASSFGTSGGDEQF
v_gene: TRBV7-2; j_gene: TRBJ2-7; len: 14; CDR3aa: ASSLAGTSGGREQY
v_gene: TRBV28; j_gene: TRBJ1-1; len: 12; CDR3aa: ASSLRGRFTEAF
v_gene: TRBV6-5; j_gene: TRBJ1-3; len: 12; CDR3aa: ASSSGSSGNTIY
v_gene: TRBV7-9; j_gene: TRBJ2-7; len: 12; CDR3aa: ASSLEGRVSEQY
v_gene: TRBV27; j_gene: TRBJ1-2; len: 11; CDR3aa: ASSFTGGHGYT
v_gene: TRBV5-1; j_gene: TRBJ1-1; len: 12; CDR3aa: ASSLGQMNTEAF
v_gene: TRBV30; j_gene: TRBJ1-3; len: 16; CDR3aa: AWSPGGAPRTSGNTIY
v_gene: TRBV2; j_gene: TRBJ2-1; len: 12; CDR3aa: ASSASGQGYEQF
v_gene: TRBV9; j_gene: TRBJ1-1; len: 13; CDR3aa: ASSGGQGTTTEAF
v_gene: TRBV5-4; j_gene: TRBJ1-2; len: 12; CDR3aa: ASSLAPLNYGYT